This T cell receptor beta chain was captured by sequencing in a study of cytomegalovirus exposure and HLA in healthy donors. There are a few counts of this clone. Its antigen is unknown. Study-wide results and limits: CMV serostatus alone was available as immune exposure information. The classifier, whose performance was assessed in both the original and validation cohorts, reportedly diagnosed cytomegalovirus status with high specificity and sensitivity. The study labeled more than 150 TCR beta chains cytomegalovirus-associated. Highly shared variants forming one cluster were likely a sequencing artifact.

CDR1 and CDR2 (germline): MRHNA, SNTAGT. This CDR3 is built from 16 residues. V was pared by 0 bases and J by 10 bases, with 14 bases of the junction left unmatched. Vbeta (60) and Jbeta (13) primers were used in the PCR. This table comes from immunoSEQ multiplex PCR, and its TCRdb copy is limited to in-frame clones, with some not included. The repertoire includes fewer than 130,000 clones, approximately 82% of them detected once, and 10% to 15% sits in the top ten. This chain connects TRBV6-4 to TRBJ2-5; 7 bases align to TRBD2. The material sequenced was PBMCs. The TCR comes from a man aged 25 to 40 in good health and CMV-seropositive. DNA of the CDR3: TGTGCCAGCAGTGACTCAGGGAGAGCGGGGCCCAAGGGCCAGTACTTC. Its protein is CASSDSGRAGPKGQYF.